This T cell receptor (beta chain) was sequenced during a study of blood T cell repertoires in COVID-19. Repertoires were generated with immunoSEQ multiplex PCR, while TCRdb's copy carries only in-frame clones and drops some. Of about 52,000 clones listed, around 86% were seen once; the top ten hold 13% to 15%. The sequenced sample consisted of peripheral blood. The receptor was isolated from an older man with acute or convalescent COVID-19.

The CDR3 region has the DNA TGTGCCAGCAGCCAGAACACGAACACCGGGGAGCTGTTTTTT. It encodes CASSQNTNTGELFF. This chain joins TRBV7-6 and TRBJ2-2; no clear D gene. In germline, CDR1 is SGHVS, CDR2 FNYEAQ. Trimming removed 5 bases at V and 0 bases at J, with 7 bases between. This CDR3 has 14 amino acids.